Given below is one TCR beta chain in context. Its antigen is unidentified. This entry is derived from a study of T-cell memory formation after mild COVID-19. Study-wide results and limits: Some clones that responded were present in memory (sampled pre-infection), which suggests cross-reactive memory joined. Among clones peaking at day 37 in the second wave, SARS-CoV-2 specificity remained unconfirmed. Clones that contracted from day 15 to 85 were balanced CD4/CD8, while later expanders leaned CD4+.

5'RACE primed from the constant segment yielded TCR alpha and TCR beta cDNA libraries bearing sample barcodes and UMIs. TCRdb called the 5' RACE reads again in MiXCR, with one record for every CDR3 protein. The sample includes around 340,000 distinct CDR3 sequences, about 21% of them seen just once. The CDR3 is made up of 15 amino acids. CDR1 SGHRS and CDR2 YFSETQ come from the germline V gene. The germline V and J ends were trimmed by 1 base and 4 bases, with 14 bases remaining between them. The source material was PBMCs or a T cell subset sorted from them (not recorded which). This TCR was sampled from an adult woman who had mild COVID-19 (a few samples of this study predate the infection). Cell type and time point are not known. The chain recombines TRBV5-1 with TRBJ2-5; D could derive from TRBD1 or TRBD2 (5 bases each). The CDR3: CASSLRGPRSETQYF. CDR3 nucleotides: TGCGCCAGCAGCTTGAGGGGACCCAGATCAGAGACCCAGTACTTC.